This paragraph covers one TCR beta chain sequence. The sample holds a few counts of this clonotype. Its antigen specificity is not known. No much larger clone is present one base from it, and per-base qualities are unavailable. The data derive from a study of T-cell reconstitution after alpha-beta-depleted transplantation in children (TCRdb year 2016). As for the study more broadly: T-cell immune reconstitution after TCRalphabeta/CD19-depleted allogeneic hematopoietic cell transplantation in children was quantitatively tracked in the study by means of TCR repertoire profiling. Beyond this particular receptor, the publication reports: In some patients, high TCRbeta diversity at day 60 was attributed to recipient T cells and intrathymic progenitors that had survived conditioning. Apparently early alphabetaT-cell count recovery about two months after transplant reportedly relied on only several hundred rapidly expanded clones derived from non-depleted graft cells. Over the following months the frequencies of hyperexpanded clones went down, and after one year T-cell counts and TCRbeta diversity were mostly credited to newly produced T cells.

The library was built by means of PCR. The sequencer was an Illumina HiSeq 2500. TCR libraries were prepared with molecular barcoding, using unique molecular identifiers to normalize TCRbeta repertoire quantification. TCRdb trimmed the raw reads at Q25, called clones with MiXCR and kept productive beta chains. CDR3 protein duplicates are merged, each entry listing the most common genes and DNA. The table for this sample lists fewer than 550,000 distinct CDR3 sequences; around 15% of them were counted only once. Under 30% of the sample is held by the ten biggest clonotypes. Interpreted using the paper, the treatment or condition label stands for: allogeneic hematopoietic cell transplantation with graft depleted of TCRalphabeta T cells and CD19 B cells. The transplant recipients were children given TCRalphabeta/CD19-depleted allogeneic hematopoietic cell grafts. The clonotype was recovered from a boy under two years old who had a stem cell transplant for Wiskott-Aldrich syndrome, so the T cells may come from the graft donor. The sample was PBMCs, mostly from graft donor cells, taken 360 days after TCRalphabeta/CD19-depleted stem cell transplant.

DNA sequence: TGCGCCAGCAGCCACGCTAGACAGGATCGTCGAAACATTCAGTACTTC. Its protein is CASSHARQDRRNIQYF. This sequence uses TRBV4-1 and TRBJ2-4; tentative D gene TRBD1, with 6 bases matching. Trimming costs V 3 bases and J 6 bases, and their ends lie 18 bases apart. CDR1 and CDR2, per the germline V gene, are MGHRA and YSYEKL. From the cysteine through the phenylalanine, the CDR3 covers 16 amino acids. Of all the DNA, just the CDR3 is kept, 48 bases in frame from base 1.